The T cell receptor beta chain under discussion was sequenced for a study of shared clonotypes between healthy human individuals. Study-wide background: The donor group consisted of two women and a few men, aged 18 to 49. Donors had three CD4 naive, three CD4 memory, two CD8 naive and one CD8 memory plate apiece. Whole-study results and caveats: Non-shared clonotypes had lower generation probabilities than clonotypes shared by all four sorted-subset donors.

Comments on this clone: The antigen is undetermined.

Generated by immunoSEQ multiplex PCR, the TCRdb table keeps only in-frame clones and is missing some. Found here are 2,500,000 or so clones, 93% of them singletons; the top ten hold around 0.4%. Germline V CDR1 and CDR2: SGHDN, FVKESK. The CDR3 runs to 18 residues. Trimming left V 1 base short and J 0 bases short, with 17 bases between. Within Nashville, Tennessee resided all donors, each a Caucasian adult. The TCR originated in a man aged 18 to 29 in good health. Some clones in this sample may be carry-over from other donors' samples. The sequenced sample was naive CD4+ T cells from PBMCs. The subset denotes: CD45RA+ positively selected. The chain couples TRBV14 to TRBJ2-3, with unresolved D. In DNA form, the CDR3 reads TGTGCCAGCAGCCAAGTTACCTCAAGGGTCCGGAGCACAGATACGCAGTATTTT. It encodes CASSQVTSRVRSTDTQYF.